This entry lists 20 T cell receptor beta chains sequenced from one sample in a study of human T cells and chemical hapten exposure. Treatment meaning: therapeutic diphenylcyclopropenone sensitization with weekly scalp DPC. What the library attached to individual cDNA molecules were unique molecular identifiers. TCRdb re-analysed the reads in MiXCR, keeping a single row per CDR3 protein. The profile covers 2,500 to 3,000 distinct CDR3 sequences, with 46% appearing a single time and 10% taken by the ten largest. The sequenced sample was whole blood, obtained before DPC sensitization or 2, 6, or about 24 weeks after (not recorded which). The source is an adult with alopecia areata. Some clones in this sample may be carry-over from other donors' samples. This table probably holds off-target reads from a library built for another chain.

This sequence joins TRBV6-6 and TRBJ2-7, with 8 positions matching TRBD1. After removal of 2 bases from V and 4 bases from J, the junction contained 10 bases not matched to a gene. CDR1 is MNHNY, CDR2 SVGAGI, per germline (reference sequence). The CDR3 covers 16 residues. The DNA for the CDR3 is TGTGCCAGCAGTTACATAACGACAGGGGCCCTTTACGAGCAGTACTTC. Amino acids: CASSYITTGALYEQYF.

The chain links TRBV14 to TRBJ2-4, with D perhaps being TRBD1 or TRBD2 (5 bases each). V dropped 0 bases and J dropped 13 bases, with 10 bases sitting between them. The CDR3 is 12 residues long. The germline CDR1 and CDR2 sequences are SGHDN and FVKESK. The CDR3 DNA follows: TGTGCCAGCAGCCAAGATACTTGGGACCAGTACTTC. The encoded protein is CASSQDTWDQYF.

The V gene is TRBV20-1, the J gene TRBJ2-6; D uncertain. CDR3 length equals 16 residues. V lost 4 bases, J lost 0 bases, and 13 bases lay in between. The germline V gene has CDR1 DFQATT and CDR2 SNEGSKA (reference sequence). CDR3: CSAKVSENSGANVLTF. The CDR3 DNA follows: TGCAGTGCTAAAGTCTCCGAAAACTCTGGGGCCAACGTCCTGACTTTC.

This chain links TRBV4-1 with TRBJ2-7; D is ambiguous. V was shortened by 1 base and J by 4 bases, with 14 bases between the two germline ends. This CDR3 comprises 15 residues. Looked up from germline, CDR1 is MGHRA and CDR2 is YSYEKL. CDR3 residues: CASSQGPDGAYEQYF. CDR3 bases: TGCGCCAGCAGCCAAGGTCCCGACGGCGCGTACGAGCAGTACTTC.

The chain has TRBV12-5 and TRBJ2-2, with 8 bases lining up with TRBD2. CDR1 and CDR2 from the germline V gene are LGHNT and FRNRAP. Trimming cost V 5 bases and J 12 bases; bases outside gene matches: 14. CDR3 length: 15 residues. DNA of the CDR3: TGTGCTAGTGGTCCCAGGCGGGGGACTAGTTCAAAGCTGTTTTTT. It codes for CASGPRRGTSSKLFF.

The chain employs TRBV6-1 and TRBJ2-1; tentatively, D is TRBD2 (6 bases). Trimming took 4 bases from V and 2 from J, leaving 12 bases between them. This CDR3 is built from 15 residues. Germline lookup yields CDR1 MNHNS and CDR2 SASEGT. CDR3 sequence (DNA): TGTGCCAGCAGTGCACTGACGGGGGCCTACAATGAGCAGTTCTTC. Protein: CASSALTGAYNEQFF.

This chain uses TRBV6-2 or TRBV6-3 with TRBJ2-1; no firm D call. The CDR3 covers 12 residues. Germline CDR1 MNHEY, CDR2 SVGEGT. Trimming left V 5 bases short and J 9 bases short, with 11 bases between. The CDR3 sequence: CASSTWAPEQFF. DNA for the CDR3: TGTGCCAGCAGTACTTGGGCACCTGAGCAGTTCTTC.

The CDR3 protein is CASSFGMTYNEQFF. The CDR3 DNA is TGTGCCAGCAGTTTTGGCATGACCTACAATGAGCAGTTCTTC. The chain employs TRBV28 and TRBJ2-1, with D hard to call. Germline lookup yields CDR1 MDHEN and CDR2 SYDVKM. This CDR3 has 14 residues. Trimming stripped 3 bases from V and 2 bases from J, with 8 bases between.

The chain joins TRBV6-4 to TRBJ2-3; D might be TRBD1 or TRBD2, each matching 5 bases. CDR3 length equals 13 residues. Trimming removed 11 bases from V and 1 base from J, with 13 bases in between. CDR1 is MRHNA, CDR2 SNTAGT, per germline. CDR3 protein: CASGIGGTDTQYF. CDR3 bases: TGTGCCTCCGGGATAGGGGGCACAGATACGCAGTATTTT.

The chain joins TRBV11-2 to TRBJ2-1; D is undetermined. Trimming removed 1 base from V and 0 bases from J, with 10 bases in between. The V gene's germline CDR1 is SGHAT and CDR2 FQNNGV. The CDR3 contains 16 residues. As DNA, the CDR3 is TGTGCCAGCAGCTTAGGAGGTAGGATCTCCTACAATGAGCAGTTCTTC. This codes for CASSLGGRISYNEQFF.

This clonotype occurred a few times. This chain joins TRBV12-3 or TRBV12-4 and TRBJ2-3; D remains unclear. V lost 2 bases and J 2 bases, leaving 8 bases between the germline ends. This CDR3 is 14 amino acids long. This CDR3 reads CASSLKINTDTQYF. The CDR3 bases are TGTGCCAGCAGTTTAAAGATAAACACAGATACGCAGTATTTT.

The genes are TRBV20-1 and TRBJ2-3, with TRBD1 matching 9 bases. This CDR3 comprises 15 residues. CDR1 and CDR2 (germline): DFQATT, SNEGSKA (reference sequence). The V segment lost 6 bases and the J segment 2 bases; nucleotides outside the gene matches: 9. The CDR3 bases are TGCAGTGCAGAACACAGGGGGCAGGCCACAGATACGCAGTATTTT. It translates to CSAEHRGQATDTQYF.

The V call is TRBV6-5, the J call TRBJ2-1; TRBD2 is a possible D gene (6 bases). CDR3 length: 14 amino acids. Trimming stripped 5 bases from V and 4 bases from J, with 12 bases between. CDR1 and CDR2 (germline): MNHEY, SVGAGI. CDR3 DNA sequence: TGTGCCAGCAGTGTTAGGAGGGGATACAATGAGCAGTTCTTC. Protein product: CASSVRRGYNEQFF.

The chain joins TRBV21-1 to TRBJ2-7; the DNA was not used to check the table's D call, TRBD1. TRBV21-1 is a pseudogene. CDR3 length: 18 amino acids. The CDR3 region has the DNA TGTGCCAGCGAACAAAGAGGGGAAGACGGGCCGGCCCACTACGAGCAGTACGTC. Its translation: CASEQRGEDGPAHYEQYV.

The chain combines TRBV6-5 with TRBJ2-2; D gene unclear. The CDR3 contains 15 residues. Trimming took 0 bases from V and 1 from J, leaving 6 bases between them. Germline V CDR1 and CDR2: MNHEY, SVGAGI. CDR3 sequence (DNA): TGTGCCAGCAGTTACTCGCCATTGAACACCGGGGAGCTGTTTTTT. It is translated as CASSYSPLNTGELFF.

The chain uses TRBV20-1 and TRBJ2-5; 7 bases agree with TRBD2. Trimming at V came to 1 base and at J to 1 base, leaving 6 bases not matched to a gene. This CDR3 is built from 15 residues. Germline V gene lookup returns CDR1 DFQATT and CDR2 SNEGSKA (reference sequence). DNA of the CDR3: TGCAGTGCTAGAGCGGGTAGCGGGTTCCAAGAGACCCAGTACTTC. Its translation is CSARAGSGFQETQYF.

Only a few counts were recorded for this clonotype. The V call is TRBV5-1, the J call TRBJ2-3; no clear D. V gave up 0 bases and J gave up 6 bases, with 11 bases separating them. Per the germline V gene, CDR1 is SGHRS and CDR2 is YFSETQ. The CDR3 runs to 14 residues. This chain's CDR3 is CASSLGTKADTQYF. The CDR3, as DNA: TGCGCCAGCAGCTTGGGCACAAAGGCCGATACGCAGTATTTT.

The V gene is TRBV6-2 or TRBV6-3, the J gene TRBJ2-7; D is uncertain. CDR1 is MNHEY and CDR2 is SVGEGT in the germline V gene. CDR3 size: 15 residues. V dropped 6 bases and J dropped 0 bases, with 15 bases sitting between them. The CDR3 bases are TGTGCCAGCAGATTCCGCCCGGCCGGCTCCTACGAGCAGTACGTC. Residues: CASRFRPAGSYEQYV.

This sequence joins TRBV20-1 and TRBJ2-7, with 8 bases aligning to TRBD2. Looked up from germline, CDR1 is DFQATT and CDR2 is SNEGSKA (reference sequence). This CDR3 comprises 13 residues. Unmatched junction bases numbered 5, after V lost 5 bases and J lost 2 bases. CDR3 protein: CSASGTSPYEQYF. The CDR3, as DNA: TGCAGTGCTTCCGGGACTAGTCCCTACGAGCAGTACTTC.

This chain joins TRBV12-3 or TRBV12-4 and TRBJ2-1, with 12 positions matching TRBD2. There are 22 residues in the CDR3. The V gene end was trimmed by 5 bases and the J gene end by 1 base; junction bases not matched to a gene: 21. The CDR3 DNA reads TGTGCCAGCAGTACGCCGGGACAGCGGACTAGCGGGACCCTCAGATCCTACAATGAGCAGTTCTTC. Its translation: CASSTPGQRTSGTLRSYNEQFF.